Given below is one T cell receptor beta chain in context. Its antigen is currently not known. No base-level quality is on record; no much larger clone is a single base apart. TCRbeta CDR3 regions were amplified from genomic DNA using the immunoSEQ Assay, a bias-controlled multiplex PCR. The paper's data handling went like this. Within the assay, amplification of reference gene primers was used to estimate how many nucleated cells each sample contained. To quantify the absolute abundance of each unique TCRbeta CDR3 rearrangement, sequence reads were collapsed and filtered. Productive Simpson clonality was computed per sample as the square root of Simpson's diversity index over productive rearrangements. TCRdb carries this immuneACCESS record with in-frame sequences only. Its versions omit some clonotypes, under half of them owing to an unresolved V gene in the studies checked, with the rest unexplained. The D gene and trimming were derived from the DNA, and the V and J assignments and clone size from that table. The sample includes 300,000 to 450,000 clones, with 89% observed a single time. The ten largest make up less than 3.5% of the sample.

In Seattle, one collaborating source enrolled patients while the infection was active and tracked those patients longitudinally over the course of disease. Each collaborating institution followed its own protocols to collect whole blood in K2EDTA tubes. For TCRbeta analysis, collaborators shipped samples as frozen whole blood, isolated PBMCs, or DNA extracted from either of those sample types. CDR1 is given as MNHEY and CDR2 as SMNVEV, both from the germline V gene (reference sequence). V is trimmed back by 3 bases and J by 0 bases, and the junction contains 13 bases that no gene match accounts for. The CDR3, from cysteine to phenylalanine, totals 19 residues. Only the CDR3 region is kept as DNA, spanning 57 bases read in frame from base 1. The data derive from a study of blood T cell repertoires in COVID-19 (dated by TCRdb to 2020 to 2021). Turning to the overall study: Samples covering the acute and convalescent phases of COVID-19 were provided by collaborators in the United States, Italy and Spain. The material from the prospective study consisted of cDNA or gDNA derived from T cells, B-cell-depleted T cells, or PBMCs. Where HLA class I and class II types were available, the types were taken from metadata supplied by the sample provider, not from assay-based typing. A freely available public database, intended as a resource for researchers studying the immune response to SARS-CoV-2, is where the repertoires were released. Deeply sampled blood TCRbeta repertoires from subjects exposed to, actively infected with, or recovered from COVID-19 were included in the dataset. Sample metadata almost always included a de-identified subject ID, COVID-19 status, age in years and sex. Samples came from the ongoing ImmuneRACE study (first 160 participants) plus 1,254 subjects from 6 global collaborators. Findings and caveats that apply to the study as a whole: Clinical and demographic metadata were provided uncurated, with the amount varying by source and participant.

The sequence joins TRBV27 to TRBJ2-2; TRBD2 matches 7 bases in the middle. Sequences were obtained from peripheral blood. The sequence derives from a woman aged 30 to 39 with COVID-19, enrolled during active disease. The nucleotides read TGTGCCAGCAGTTTGAGGGGCCCCCCTAGCGGACCGAACACCGGGGAGCTGTTTTTT. Translated, it gives CASSLRGPPSGPNTGELFF.